Listed here are 17 T cell receptor beta chains from one sample, sequenced in a study of control samples from healthy donors and cancer patients. TCRdb's table, derived via immunoSEQ multiplex PCR, lists solely in-frame clones and lacks some. The sample has about 110,000 clones, 70% to 85% seen once. Sequenced sample: blood. The origin of the receptors is a man between 18 and 35 years old in good health.

The CDR3 protein is CASSQDRGGIADTQYF. The CDR3 region has the DNA TGTGCCAGCAGCCAAGATCGTGGGGGCATCGCAGATACGCAGTATTTT. The chain has TRBV4-2 and TRBJ2-3; a possible D gene is TRBD1 (6 bases). The germline V gene encodes CDR1 LGHNA and CDR2 YNFKEQ. Deletions cut 0 bases from V and 4 bases from J, with 14 bases between. The CDR3 spans 16 residues.

The chain carries TRBV6-6 and TRBJ1-3, with D perhaps TRBD1 (5 bases). Germline V gene lookup returns CDR1 MNHNY and CDR2 SVGAGI (reference sequence). The CDR3 is 15 amino acids. The ends were cut back, 6 bases at V and 10 bases at J, with 22 bases in the middle. Here the CDR3 DNA reads TGTGCCAGCAGGGACCGGGGGACGGGGGAATTTACCATATATTTT. This codes for CASRDRGTGEFTIYF.

The J gene is TRBJ1-2, the V gene TRBV5-1; the D gene is possibly TRBD1 (5 bases). The CDR3 consists of 14 residues. Germline V gene data show CDR1 as SGHRS and CDR2 as YFSETQ. V shed 5 bases and J shed 0 bases, with 11 bases lying between them. The CDR3 bases are TGCGCCAGCAGTCGGGACGGAACTAACTATGGCTACACCTTC. This translates into CASSRDGTNYGYTF.

The chain is built from TRBV5-4 and TRBJ2-7; 7 nucleotides match TRBD2. Germline assignment: CDR1 SGHNT and CDR2 YYREEE (reference sequence). With V trimmed by 2 bases and J by 3 bases, 2 bases remained unmatched. The CDR3 loop spans 13 amino acids. The CDR3 loop is CASSFGGSYEQYF. CDR3 bases: TGTGCCAGCAGCTTCGGCGGGAGCTACGAGCAGTACTTC.

This clone has just one count. The chain has TRBV19 and TRBJ1-1, with a weak D call TRBD1 (5 bases). The germline gives CDR1 LNHDA, CDR2 SQIVND (reference sequence). V was trimmed by 5 bases and J by 11 bases, leaving 18 bases between them. The CDR3 is 13 amino acids. Here the CDR3 reads CASSLGVSGDAFF. The CDR3 DNA follows: TGTGCCAGTAGTTTGGGCGTTTCGGGGGACGCTTTCTTT.

The rearrangement uses TRBV24-1 and TRBJ2-7; D might be TRBD1 (6 bases). The CDR3 is 16 amino acids. Germline CDR1 reads KGHDR; CDR2 reads SFDVKD. Trimming took off 3 bases at V and 2 bases at J, with 16 bases between the two ends. The CDR3: CATSDRGPRGTYEQYF. The CDR3, as DNA: TGTGCCACCAGTGATCGGGGACCGAGGGGGACCTACGAGCAGTACTTC.

J is TRBJ1-1 and V is TRBV9; 9 bases match TRBD1. Germline lookup yields CDR1 SGDLS and CDR2 YYNGEE. This CDR3 has 13 amino acids. Trimming at V came to 4 bases and at J to 4 bases, leaving 2 bases not matched to a gene. For the CDR3, the DNA is TGTGCCAGCAGCCCGGACAGGGGCACTGAAGCTTTCTTT. Translation: CASSPDRGTEAFF.

This chain joins TRBV7-6 and TRBJ2-6, with a possible D match to TRBD2 (5 bases). In germline, CDR1 is SGHVS, CDR2 FNYEAQ. The V end lost 1 base, the J end lost 3 bases, and 7 bases lay between the germline ends. The CDR3 is 15 amino acids. The CDR3 nucleotides read TGTGCCAGCAGCTTAGAGGCGGGTGGGGCCAACGTCCTGACTTTC. Translating it yields CASSLEAGGANVLTF. Using reference TRBV7-6 and TRBJ2-6 for the parts outside the CDR3, the full variable domain is GAGVSQSPRYKVTKRGQDVALRCDPISGHVSLYWYRQALGQGPEFLTYFNYEAQQDKSGLPNDRFSAERPEGSISTLTIQRTEQRDSAMYRCASSLEAGGANVLTFGAGSRLTVL.

V is TRBV15 and J is TRBJ2-2; D gene unclear. Trimming took 0 bases from V and 6 from J, leaving 8 bases between them. Germline values: CDR1 LNHNV, CDR2 YYDKDF (reference sequence). The CDR3 length is 14 residues. Here the CDR3 DNA reads TGTGCCACCAGCAGAGATCGTGGGGCCGGGGAGCTGTTTTTT. Amino acid sequence: CATSRDRGAGELFF.

The J gene is TRBJ2-7, the V gene TRBV28, with D perhaps matching TRBD1 (5 bases). V was pared by 4 bases and J by 5 bases, with 15 bases between. Germline CDR1 and CDR2: MDHEN and SYDVKM. The CDR3 totals 14 residues. The DNA of the CDR3 is TGTGCCAGCAGTTCCAATCACAGGCTCCACGAGCAGTACGTC. Encoded protein: CASSSNHRLHEQYV.

The V gene is TRBV5-1, the J gene TRBJ2-6; the match to TRBD1 covers 7 bases. The CDR3 is 19 amino acids. Germline CDR1 and CDR2: SGHRS and YFSETQ. V shed 2 bases and J 0 bases; nucleotides not matched to a gene: 11. The CDR3 protein is CASSFASQTGLSGANVLTF. Here the CDR3 DNA reads TGCGCCAGCAGCTTTGCTTCCCAGACAGGGCTCTCTGGGGCCAACGTCCTGACTTTC.

The chain combines TRBV19 with TRBJ1-2; 7 bases agree with TRBD1. There are 14 residues in the CDR3. With 3 bases clipped from V and 4 bases from J, the junction kept 5 bases outside the gene matches. Germline V gene lookup returns CDR1 LNHDA and CDR2 SQIVND (reference sequence). The CDR3 reads CASSMDRGLYGYTF. DNA of the CDR3: TGTGCCAGTAGTATGGATAGGGGGCTCTATGGCTACACCTTC.

The gene calls are TRBV5-1 and TRBJ1-5; no reliable D call. The CDR3 totals 14 residues. V lost 4 bases and J 5 bases, leaving 13 bases between the germline ends. Germline V gene data show CDR1 as SGHRS and CDR2 as YFSETQ. CDR3 loop: CASSPLDGDQPQHF. Here the CDR3 DNA reads TGCGCCAGCAGCCCATTAGACGGGGATCAGCCCCAGCATTTT.

This chain connects TRBV6-2 or TRBV6-3 to TRBJ1-2, with D unresolved. This CDR3 comprises 14 residues. With 2 bases removed from V and 6 bases from J, the gap between germline ends came to 13 bases. CDR1 is MNHEY and CDR2 is SVGEGT in the germline V gene. The DNA for the CDR3 is TGTGCCAGCAGTTACGGGGAAACGAGTGATGGCTACACCTTC. It codes for CASSYGETSDGYTF.

The V gene is TRBV7-2, the J gene TRBJ1-1, with a weak D call TRBD1 (5 bases). CDR1 and CDR2 (germline): SGHTA, FQGNSA. The length of the CDR3 is 12 residues. The V end was cut by 5 bases, the J end by 3 bases, with 7 bases between. This CDR3 is CASSRTYTEAFF. The CDR3 nucleotides read TGTGCCAGCAGCAGGACATACACTGAAGCTTTCTTT.

This clone has only one observation. V gene TRBV7-2 combines with J gene TRBJ2-7, with D possibly being TRBD2 (7 bases). Germline V gene lookup returns CDR1 SGHTA and CDR2 FQGNSA. The CDR3 extends over 16 amino acids. The V gene lost 1 base and the J gene lost 1 base, with 14 bases spanning the gap. The CDR3 nucleotides are TGTGCCAGCAGCTTAGAGGGGGGACTATTATCCTACGAGCAGTACTTC. This sequence encodes CASSLEGGLLSYEQYF.

The rearrangement joins TRBV12-3 or TRBV12-4 to TRBJ1-1, with a tentative D call TRBD1 (5 bases). V lost 5 bases, J lost 1 base, and 8 bases lay in between. The CDR3 runs 13 residues. The CDR3 nucleotides read TGTGCCAGCAGTCCTGGACAGAACACTGAAGCTTTCTTT. It encodes CASSPGQNTEAFF.